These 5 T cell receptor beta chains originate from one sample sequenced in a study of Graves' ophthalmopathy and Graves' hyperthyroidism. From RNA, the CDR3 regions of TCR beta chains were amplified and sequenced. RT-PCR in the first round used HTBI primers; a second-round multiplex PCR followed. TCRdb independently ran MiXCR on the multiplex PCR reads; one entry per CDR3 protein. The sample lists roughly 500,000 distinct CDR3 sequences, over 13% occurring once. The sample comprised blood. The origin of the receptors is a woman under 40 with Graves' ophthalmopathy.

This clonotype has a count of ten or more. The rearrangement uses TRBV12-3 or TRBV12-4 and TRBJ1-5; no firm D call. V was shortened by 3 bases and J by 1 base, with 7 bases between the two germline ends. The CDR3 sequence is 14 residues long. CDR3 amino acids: CASSLKGSNQPQHF. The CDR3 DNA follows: TGTGCCAGCAGTTTGAAGGGAAGCAATCAGCCCCAGCATTTT.

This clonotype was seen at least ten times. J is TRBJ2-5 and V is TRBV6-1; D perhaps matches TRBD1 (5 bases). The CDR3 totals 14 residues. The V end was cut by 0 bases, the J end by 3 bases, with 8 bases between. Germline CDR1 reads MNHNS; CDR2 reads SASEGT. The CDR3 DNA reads TGTGCCAGCAGTGAAGCGCTCAGGGAAGAGACCCAGTACTTC. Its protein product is CASSEALREETQYF.

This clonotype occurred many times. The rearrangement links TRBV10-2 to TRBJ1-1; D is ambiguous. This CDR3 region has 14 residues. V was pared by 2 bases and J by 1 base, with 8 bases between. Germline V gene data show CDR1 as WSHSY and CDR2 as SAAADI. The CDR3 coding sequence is TGCGCCAGCAGTGAGATAGGGCCGAACACTGAAGCTTTCTTT. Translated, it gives CASSEIGPNTEAFF.

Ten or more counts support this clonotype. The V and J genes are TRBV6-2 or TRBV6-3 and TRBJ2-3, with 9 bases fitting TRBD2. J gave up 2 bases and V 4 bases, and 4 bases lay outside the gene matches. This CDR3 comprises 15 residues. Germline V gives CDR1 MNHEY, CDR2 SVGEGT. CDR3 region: CASSSSSGVTDTQYF. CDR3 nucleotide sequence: TGTGCCAGCAGTTCCTCTAGCGGGGTCACAGATACGCAGTATTTT.

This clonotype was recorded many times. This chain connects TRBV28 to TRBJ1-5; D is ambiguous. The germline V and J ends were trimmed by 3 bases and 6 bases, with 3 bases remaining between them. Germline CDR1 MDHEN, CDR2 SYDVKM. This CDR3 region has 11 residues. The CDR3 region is CASSFSQPQHF. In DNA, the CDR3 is TGTGCCAGCAGTTTTAGTCAGCCCCAGCATTTT.